Sequencing of this T cell receptor (beta chain) was carried out in a study of regulatory T cells in long-lasting Graves disease. Regarding time point: persistent/refractory GD, antithyroid drugs over 5 years with positive TRAb. Generation of the TCR library employed RNA extracted from PBMCs. Looked up from germline, CDR1 is SGHVS and CDR2 is FQNEAQ. V was cut by 4 bases and J by 3 bases, with 9 bases left in between. The CDR3 runs to 13 residues. This clonotype showed up many times. The TCR beta library used iRepertoire HTBI primers with Arm-PCR amplification of CDR3. MiXCR, run by TCRdb on the multiplex PCR reads, gives a single entry per CDR3 protein. The sample lists 300,000 to 350,000 distinct CDR3 sequences; about 20% were seen once.

The genes are TRBV7-8 and TRBJ2-5, with D hard to call. The sequence derives from a female donor with Graves disease. Sequences were derived from peripheral blood mononuclear cells (PBMCs), sampled when the disease was refractory, from a patient treated with antithyroid drugs. The CDR3 region is CASSYTHEETQYF. CDR3 DNA sequence: TGTGCCAGCAGCTATACGCACGAAGAGACCCAGTACTTC.